This T cell receptor beta chain appears in the sequencing data of a study of CD8+ T cells in alopecia areata. The treatment was: oral pan-JAK inhibitor, 5-10 mg twice daily. Extracted RNA was reverse transcribed, and the resulting cDNA served as sequencing template. The table came from immunoSEQ multiplex PCR; TCRdb's copy has only in-frame clones and leaves some out. The sample carries some 42,000 clones, roughly 92% recorded once. This CDR3 contains 15 residues. Germline assignment: CDR1 LNHDA and CDR2 SQIVND (reference sequence). The V and J ends lost 3 bases and 0 bases respectively, with 12 bases between them.

This TCR was sampled from a human donor with alopecia areata. V gene TRBV19 combines with J gene TRBJ2-7, with D uncertain. The sample was CD8+ T cells sorted from blood, taken at week 24, from a patient treated with tofacitinib. CDR3 bases: TGTGCCAGTAGTATGGCGGCATCGAGCTCCTACGAGCAGTACTTC. Amino acids: CASSMAASSSYEQYF. Drawing the rest from reference TRBV19 and TRBJ2-7, the complete variable domain is DGGITQSPKYLFRKEGQNVTLSCEQNLNHDAMYWYRQDPGQGLRLIYYSQIVNDFQKGDIAEGYSVSREKKESFPLTVTSAQKNPTAFYLCASSMAASSSYEQYFGPGTRLTVT.